These T cell receptor beta chains were read from a single sample in a study of metastatic and nonmetastatic thyroid tumors. Through MiXCR, TCRdb re-clonotyped the PCR reads. The table lists 16,000 or so clones, over 20% of them singletons, with 10% in the top ten. The sample was adjacent normal tissue. These receptors came from a female donor with papillary thyroid cancer or a benign thyroid nodule (not recorded which). Some clones in this sample may be carry-over from other donors' samples. CDR3s include the opening cysteine and the closing phenylalanine or tryptophan. Fields, in order: CDR3 protein, V gene, CDR3 length, clone size, D gene, J gene. D genes are given only for firm matches. Clone size is given for some rows only: seen once, a few or many times, or a class if the clone is expanded.

CDR3 protein: CASSLFKGSSGNTIYF
V gene: TRBV28
CDR3 length: 16
clone size: many
D gene: -
J gene: TRBJ1-3

CDR3 protein: CASSLRQAYEQYF
V gene: TRBV12-3/TRBV12-4
CDR3 length: 13
clone size: -
D gene: -
J gene: TRBJ2-7

CDR3 protein: CASSQARGAGTGELFF
V gene: TRBV6-1
CDR3 length: 16
clone size: few
D gene: -
J gene: TRBJ2-2

CDR3 protein: CASSLESISRRSFF
V gene: TRBV7-2
CDR3 length: 14
clone size: -
D gene: -
J gene: TRBJ1-1

CDR3 protein: CASSQDKGQRSTPLHF
V gene: TRBV28
CDR3 length: 16
clone size: -
D gene: -
J gene: TRBJ1-6

CDR3 protein: CSVEDRGTDYEQYF
V gene: TRBV29-1
CDR3 length: 14
clone size: few
D gene: -
J gene: TRBJ2-7

CDR3 protein: CASSFRGSNTGELFF
V gene: TRBV11-2
CDR3 length: 15
clone size: -
D gene: -
J gene: TRBJ2-2

CDR3 protein: CASSPGTGRTDTQYF
V gene: TRBV28
CDR3 length: 15
clone size: many
D gene: TRBD1
J gene: TRBJ2-3

CDR3 protein: CASKNPGAGNQPQHF
V gene: TRBV6-1
CDR3 length: 15
clone size: few
D gene: -
J gene: TRBJ1-5

CDR3 protein: CASSFWGIGNNEQFF
V gene: TRBV6-1
CDR3 length: 15
clone size: many
D gene: -
J gene: TRBJ2-1

CDR3 protein: CASSLHYDSYEQYF
V gene: TRBV11-2
CDR3 length: 14
clone size: -
D gene: -
J gene: TRBJ2-7

CDR3 protein: CASSPGGESQPQHF
V gene: TRBV18
CDR3 length: 14
clone size: few
D gene: -
J gene: TRBJ1-5

CDR3 protein: CASSQDFRGNYEQYF
V gene: TRBV4-3
CDR3 length: 15
clone size: -
D gene: -
J gene: TRBJ2-7

CDR3 protein: CASSLGSGIYNEQFF
V gene: TRBV11-1
CDR3 length: 15
clone size: -
D gene: TRBD2
J gene: TRBJ2-1

CDR3 protein: CASSLPRPPPGGPKNSPLHF
V gene: TRBV12-3/TRBV12-4
CDR3 length: 20
clone size: -
D gene: TRBD1
J gene: TRBJ1-6

CDR3 protein: CASSQRDLGADTQYF
V gene: TRBV9
CDR3 length: 15
clone size: medium-sized
D gene: -
J gene: TRBJ2-3

CDR3 protein: CASSPGGLTDTQYF
V gene: TRBV5-1
CDR3 length: 14
clone size: once
D gene: -
J gene: TRBJ2-3

CDR3 protein: CASSFLQGSYNEQFF
V gene: TRBV11-2
CDR3 length: 15
clone size: few
D gene: -
J gene: TRBJ2-1

CDR3 protein: CASSPRQGALNTEAFF
V gene: TRBV5-5
CDR3 length: 16
clone size: -
D gene: TRBD1
J gene: TRBJ1-1

CDR3 protein: CAILDRGNYGYTF
V gene: TRBV6-4
CDR3 length: 13
clone size: many
D gene: TRBD1
J gene: TRBJ1-2

CDR3 protein: CASSLPTVSGNTIYF
V gene: TRBV6-5
CDR3 length: 15
clone size: -
D gene: -
J gene: TRBJ1-3

CDR3 protein: CSAPGTGGGGSYNEQFF
V gene: TRBV20-1
CDR3 length: 17
clone size: few
D gene: -
J gene: TRBJ2-1

CDR3 protein: CATSRDRMSSYEQYF
V gene: TRBV15
CDR3 length: 15
clone size: -
D gene: -
J gene: TRBJ2-7

CDR3 protein: CASSLSLTNTGELFF
V gene: TRBV28
CDR3 length: 15
clone size: few
D gene: -
J gene: TRBJ2-2

CDR3 protein: CASSLTGSGNTIYF
V gene: TRBV7-9
CDR3 length: 14
clone size: few
D gene: TRBD1
J gene: TRBJ1-3

CDR3 protein: CASGPYLNTEAFF
V gene: TRBV7-2
CDR3 length: 13
clone size: -
D gene: -
J gene: TRBJ1-1

CDR3 protein: CASIRDRAYEQYF
V gene: TRBV6-1
CDR3 length: 13
clone size: few
D gene: TRBD1
J gene: TRBJ2-7

CDR3 protein: CSARWTSGFYNEQFF
V gene: TRBV20-1
CDR3 length: 15
clone size: -
D gene: TRBD2
J gene: TRBJ2-1

CDR3 protein: CASSRLENTGELFF
V gene: TRBV18
CDR3 length: 14
clone size: -
D gene: -
J gene: TRBJ2-2

CDR3 protein: CASSMTNPGQGNKDTQYF
V gene: TRBV19
CDR3 length: 18
clone size: -
D gene: TRBD1
J gene: TRBJ2-3

CDR3 protein: CASRDALNSPLHF
V gene: TRBV6-1
CDR3 length: 13
clone size: -
D gene: -
J gene: TRBJ1-6

CDR3 protein: CSARVKRRWAYNEQFF
V gene: TRBV20-1
CDR3 length: 16
clone size: -
D gene: -
J gene: TRBJ2-1

CDR3 protein: CASSSKGGGQAEAFF
V gene: TRBV7-9
CDR3 length: 15
clone size: medium-sized
D gene: -
J gene: TRBJ1-1

CDR3 protein: CASSPYPTGIGTEAFF
V gene: TRBV28
CDR3 length: 16
clone size: few
D gene: TRBD1
J gene: TRBJ1-1

CDR3 protein: CASAFSGTYTGELFF
V gene: TRBV12-5
CDR3 length: 15
clone size: few
D gene: TRBD2
J gene: TRBJ2-2

CDR3 protein: CASSMVAGGPDTQYF
V gene: TRBV19
CDR3 length: 15
clone size: few
D gene: TRBD2
J gene: TRBJ2-3

CDR3 protein: CSASLAGTDTQYF
V gene: TRBV20-1
CDR3 length: 13
clone size: -
D gene: TRBD2
J gene: TRBJ2-3

CDR3 protein: CASSSRDSMYNEQFF
V gene: TRBV7-3
CDR3 length: 15
clone size: -
D gene: TRBD1
J gene: TRBJ2-1

CDR3 protein: CASSLSLLDRGGSPLHF
V gene: TRBV27
CDR3 length: 17
clone size: -
D gene: TRBD1
J gene: TRBJ1-6

CDR3 protein: CASSGGDEQFF
V gene: TRBV7-3
CDR3 length: 11
clone size: few
D gene: -
J gene: TRBJ2-1

CDR3 protein: CASSSHRTGNYEQYF
V gene: TRBV6-1
CDR3 length: 15
clone size: -
D gene: TRBD1
J gene: TRBJ2-7

CDR3 protein: CASSPGTSGNIQYF
V gene: TRBV12-3/TRBV12-4
CDR3 length: 14
clone size: -
D gene: TRBD2
J gene: TRBJ2-4

CDR3 protein: CASSHPTVGASGYTF
V gene: TRBV3-1
CDR3 length: 15
clone size: -
D gene: -
J gene: TRBJ1-2

CDR3 protein: CASSYPQTENNEKLFF
V gene: TRBV6-5
CDR3 length: 16
clone size: medium-sized
D gene: -
J gene: TRBJ1-4

CDR3 protein: CASSQDSHPVYRDRVFREQYF
V gene: TRBV14
CDR3 length: 21
clone size: few
D gene: TRBD1
J gene: TRBJ2-7

CDR3 protein: CASSQTGSNEKLFF
V gene: TRBV6-9
CDR3 length: 14
clone size: few
D gene: TRBD1
J gene: TRBJ1-4

CDR3 protein: CASSGFWGPPYEQYF
V gene: TRBV7-2
CDR3 length: 15
clone size: few
D gene: -
J gene: TRBJ2-7

CDR3 protein: CASSKVSGTTVRFPYNEQFF
V gene: TRBV28
CDR3 length: 20
clone size: once
D gene: TRBD2
J gene: TRBJ2-1

CDR3 protein: CASSYSTEVREAFF
V gene: TRBV6-5
CDR3 length: 14
clone size: -
D gene: -
J gene: TRBJ1-1

CDR3 protein: CASSLTARNNQPQHF
V gene: TRBV28
CDR3 length: 15
clone size: -
D gene: -
J gene: TRBJ1-5

CDR3 protein: CSAPKTGTYYEQYF
V gene: TRBV20-1
CDR3 length: 14
clone size: -
D gene: -
J gene: TRBJ2-7

CDR3 protein: CASRQDIRGETQYF
V gene: TRBV6-1
CDR3 length: 14
clone size: few
D gene: -
J gene: TRBJ2-5

CDR3 protein: CASSLWHSYYEQYF
V gene: TRBV27
CDR3 length: 14
clone size: few
D gene: -
J gene: TRBJ2-7

CDR3 protein: CASSGVSYEQYF
V gene: TRBV6-1
CDR3 length: 12
clone size: few
D gene: -
J gene: TRBJ2-7

CDR3 protein: CASILLEGSSEQFF
V gene: TRBV6-1
CDR3 length: 14
clone size: -
D gene: -
J gene: TRBJ2-1

CDR3 protein: CASRKSAGGPIRSQDEQYF
V gene: TRBV2
CDR3 length: 19
clone size: large
D gene: TRBD2
J gene: TRBJ2-7

CDR3 protein: CASSLRVQTEAFF
V gene: TRBV6-1
CDR3 length: 13
clone size: -
D gene: -
J gene: TRBJ1-1

CDR3 protein: CASSLTPPSGLTDTQYF
V gene: TRBV11-2
CDR3 length: 17
clone size: -
D gene: TRBD2
J gene: TRBJ2-3

CDR3 protein: CASSIQRVRPNEQFF
V gene: TRBV19
CDR3 length: 15
clone size: many
D gene: -
J gene: TRBJ2-1

CDR3 protein: CASSVGTGWGAFF
V gene: TRBV7-2
CDR3 length: 13
clone size: -
D gene: TRBD1
J gene: TRBJ1-1